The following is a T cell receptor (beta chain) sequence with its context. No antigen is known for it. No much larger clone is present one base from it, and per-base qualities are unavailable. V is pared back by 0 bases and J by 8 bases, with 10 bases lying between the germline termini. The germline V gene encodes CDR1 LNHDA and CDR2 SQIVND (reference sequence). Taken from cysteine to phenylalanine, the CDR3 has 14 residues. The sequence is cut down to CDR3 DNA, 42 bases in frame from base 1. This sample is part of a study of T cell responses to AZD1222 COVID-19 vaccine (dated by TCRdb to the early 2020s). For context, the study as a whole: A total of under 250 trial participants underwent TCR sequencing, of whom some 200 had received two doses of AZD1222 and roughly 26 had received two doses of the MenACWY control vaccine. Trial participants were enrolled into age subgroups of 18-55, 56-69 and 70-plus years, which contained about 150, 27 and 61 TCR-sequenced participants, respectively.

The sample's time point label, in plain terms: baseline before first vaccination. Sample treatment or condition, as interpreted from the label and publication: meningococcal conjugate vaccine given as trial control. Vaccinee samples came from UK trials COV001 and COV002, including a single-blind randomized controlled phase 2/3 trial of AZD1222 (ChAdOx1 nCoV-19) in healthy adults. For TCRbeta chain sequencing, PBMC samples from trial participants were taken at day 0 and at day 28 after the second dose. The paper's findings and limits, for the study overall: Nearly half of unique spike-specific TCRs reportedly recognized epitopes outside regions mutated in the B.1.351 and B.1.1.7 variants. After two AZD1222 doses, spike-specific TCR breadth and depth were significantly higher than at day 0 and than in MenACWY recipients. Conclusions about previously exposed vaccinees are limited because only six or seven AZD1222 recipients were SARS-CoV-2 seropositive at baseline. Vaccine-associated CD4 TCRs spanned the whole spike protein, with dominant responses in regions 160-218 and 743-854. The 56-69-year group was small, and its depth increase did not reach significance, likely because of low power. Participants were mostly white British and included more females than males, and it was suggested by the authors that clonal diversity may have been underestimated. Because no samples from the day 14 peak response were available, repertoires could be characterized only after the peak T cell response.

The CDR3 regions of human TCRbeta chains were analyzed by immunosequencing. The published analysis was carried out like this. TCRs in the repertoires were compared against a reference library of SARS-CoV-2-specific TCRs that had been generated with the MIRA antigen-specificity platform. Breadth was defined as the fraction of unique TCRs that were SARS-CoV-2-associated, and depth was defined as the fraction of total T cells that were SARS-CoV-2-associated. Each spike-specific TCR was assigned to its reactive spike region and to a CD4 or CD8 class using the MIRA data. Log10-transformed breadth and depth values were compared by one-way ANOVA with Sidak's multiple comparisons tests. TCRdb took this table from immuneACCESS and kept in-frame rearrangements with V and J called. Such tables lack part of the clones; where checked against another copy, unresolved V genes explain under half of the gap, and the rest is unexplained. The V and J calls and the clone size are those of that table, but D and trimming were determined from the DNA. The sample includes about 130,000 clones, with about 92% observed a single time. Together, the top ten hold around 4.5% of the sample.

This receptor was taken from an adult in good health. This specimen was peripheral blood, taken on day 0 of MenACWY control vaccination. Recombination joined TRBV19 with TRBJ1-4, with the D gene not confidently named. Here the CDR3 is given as CASSIDLGLEKLFF. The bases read TGTGCCAGTAGTATAGACCTGGGCCTCGAAAAACTGTTTTTT.